The next 6 T cell receptor beta chains were all read from a single sample in a study of blood T cells in healthy people across ages. Primed by a sample-barcoded 5' primer and a J-beta primer mix, a second PCR proceeded for about 6 to 11 cycles. One entry per CDR3 protein, called by TCRdb with MiXCR from the 5' RACE reads. The sample includes about 1,400,000 distinct CDR3 sequences, roughly 40% of them seen just once. The source material was blood. The receptors here all came from a young woman in good health.

The chain uses TRBV9 and TRBJ2-1; 8 bases agree with TRBD2. This CDR3 spans 17 amino acids. Germline lookup yields CDR1 SGDLS and CDR2 YYNGEE. V gave up 0 bases and J gave up 2 bases; unmatched junction bases: 7. The CDR3 sequence is CASSVAGGGGTYNEQFF. Written as DNA, the CDR3 is TGTGCCAGCAGCGTAGCGGGAGGGGGGGGTACCTACAATGAGCAGTTCTTC.

The table lists this clonotype with a few counts. The rearrangement joins TRBV7-2 to TRBJ2-3; 11 bases agree with TRBD2. The germline CDR1 and CDR2 sequences are SGHTA and FQGNSA. The CDR3 totals 16 residues. V lost 3 bases to trimming and J lost 2 bases; unmatched junction nucleotides: 4. Written as DNA, the CDR3 is TGTGCCAGCAGCTTGACGACTAGCGGGAACACAGATACGCAGTATTTT. This codes for CASSLTTSGNTDTQYF.

V usage is TRBV7-2 and J usage is TRBJ2-2; D call uncertain. The germline V and J ends were trimmed by 7 bases and 6 bases, with 18 bases remaining between them. The CDR3 length is 15 residues. Germline CDR1 reads SGHTA; CDR2 reads FQGNSA. CDR3 residues: CASTGRQIRAGELFF. The DNA of the CDR3 is TGTGCCAGCACTGGGCGCCAAATCCGGGCCGGGGAGCTGTTTTTT.

The chain links TRBV5-1 to TRBJ1-4, with a weak D call TRBD1 (5 bases). Between the trimmed V and J ends, which lost 4 bases and 5 bases, there was a span of 12 bases. The CDR3 runs 14 residues. In germline, CDR1 is SGHRS, CDR2 YFSETQ. In nucleotides, the CDR3 is TGCGCCAGCAGCGGGCAGGGTCAGAATGAAAAACTGTTTTTT. It is translated as CASSGQGQNEKLFF.

This chain joins TRBV12-3 or TRBV12-4 and TRBJ2-4; either TRBD1 or TRBD2 may supply D (5 bases each). The length of the CDR3 is 14 residues. Trimming stripped 7 bases from V and 6 bases from J, with 16 bases between. The CDR3: CASTFRRGPNIQYF. The CDR3 nucleotides read TGTGCCAGCACCTTCCGTCGGGGCCCAAACATTCAGTACTTC.

In its sample, this clonotype was seen once. The chain employs TRBV20-1 and TRBJ2-1; D may match TRBD1 or TRBD2 (5 bases each). The germline CDR1 and CDR2 sequences are DFQATT and SNEGSKA (reference sequence). V dropped 4 bases and J dropped 6 bases, with 10 bases sitting between them. The length of the CDR3 is 12 residues. Here the CDR3 reads CSAIRGTNEQFF. The DNA for the CDR3 is TGCAGTGCTATTCGGGGCACCAATGAGCAGTTCTTC.